This is a list of T cell receptor beta chains from one sample in a study of blood T cell repertoires in COVID-19. The protocol was immunoSEQ multiplex PCR, while the TCRdb copy is restricted to in-frame clones and leaves out a portion. The sample lists around 60,000 clones, roughly 77% seen once, with approximately 15% in the top ten. The specimen sequenced was peripheral blood. The receptor source for this set is an elderly man with acute or convalescent COVID-19. Both conserved end residues are part of each CDR3. The order of the fields is D gene, J gene, V gene, clone size, CDR3 length, CDR3 DNA, CDR3 protein. The D gene is left open where the match is weak. Only some rows state a clone size, as once, few, many or a class for expanded clones.

NA,TRBJ1-1,TRBV11-3,NA,12,TGTGCCAGCAGCTCCCATAGCACTGAAGCTTTCTTT,CASSSHSTEAFF
TRBD2,TRBJ2-2,TRBV4-2,NA,16,TGTGCCAGCAGCCAACTAGCGGGGGGAGGTTCCGGGGAGCTGTTTTTT,CASSQLAGGGSGELFF
NA,TRBJ1-2,TRBV28,NA,13,TGTGCCAGCAGTTTAACGAGGGCCGTTCGCTACACCTTC,CASSLTRAVRYTF
NA,TRBJ1-3,TRBV3-1/TRBV3-2,NA,14,TGTGCCAGCAGCCAAGTGAGATCTGGAAACACCATATATTTT,CASSQVRSGNTIYF
TRBD1,TRBJ2-7,TRBV3-1/TRBV3-2,NA,15,TGTGCCAGCAGCCTAACAGGGGACAACAGTTACGAGCAGTACTTC,CASSLTGDNSYEQYF
TRBD1,TRBJ2-3,TRBV6-4,NA,15,TGTGCCAGCAGTACCGGGACAGGGGGTGGGGATACGCAGTATTTT,CASSTGTGGGDTQYF
TRBD1,TRBJ1-6,TRBV15,NA,16,TGTGCCACCAGCGCCACCCGGGACAGGGGGAATTCACCCCTCCACTTT,CATSATRDRGNSPLHF
NA,TRBJ2-3,TRBV9,NA,15,TGTGCCAGCAGCCCTATAGTGGGGGGGCGAGATACGCAGTATTTT,CASSPIVGGRDTQYF
NA,TRBJ2-7,TRBV10-3,few,15,TGTGCCATCAGTGAAGCAGACAGTTACTCCTACGAGCAGTACTTC,CAISEADSYSYEQYF
TRBD1,TRBJ1-2,TRBV6-6,NA,14,TGTGCCAGCAGTTTTGACAGGGGTGGTGGAGGCTACACCTTC,CASSFDRGGGGYTF
TRBD1,TRBJ1-4,TRBV7-6,NA,18,TGTGCCAGCAGTCCCGGGACAGGGTCTTTGGCAACTAATGAAAAACTGTTTTTT,CASSPGTGSLATNEKLFF
TRBD1,TRBJ2-3,TRBV6-5,NA,15,TGTGCCAGCAGTCAACAGGGGGCCGGCACAGATACGCAGTATTTT,CASSQQGAGTDTQYF
NA,TRBJ1-2,TRBV27,NA,14,TGTGCCAGCAGTCCCCAAGGGAGGCACTATGGCTACACCTTC,CASSPQGRHYGYTF
TRBD2,TRBJ2-7,TRBV5-1,NA,15,TGCGCCAGCAGCTTGGTGGTAGCGGGGAGCTACGAGCAGTACTTC,CASSLVVAGSYEQYF
NA,TRBJ2-7,TRBV7-9,NA,15,TGTGCCAGCAGCACAAGGCCCGGGACAATCTACGAGCAGTACTTC,CASSTRPGTIYEQYF
TRBD1,TRBJ2-5,TRBV15,few,14,TGTGCCACCAGCAGGACAGGGGTCCAAGAGACCCAGTACTTC,CATSRTGVQETQYF
NA,TRBJ2-1,TRBV6-6,NA,15,TGTGCCAGCAGTTCATCAGGGGCAGGAAACAATGAGCAGTTCTTC,CASSSSGAGNNEQFF
NA,TRBJ1-2,TRBV20-1,NA,11,TGCAGTGCCACGCACAGCCATGGCTACACCTTC,CSATHSHGYTF
TRBD1,TRBJ2-2,TRBV11-1,NA,14,TGTGCCAGCAGCTCGGACAGGGACACCGGGGAGCTGTTTTTT,CASSSDRDTGELFF
NA,TRBJ2-1,TRBV12-5,NA,13,TGTGCTAGCCGAGCGGAGGTCTACAATGAGCAGTTCTTC,CASRAEVYNEQFF
TRBD2,TRBJ2-2,TRBV2,NA,18,TGTGCCAGCTTGACTACTAGCGGGGGGACTAGAAACACCGGGGAGCTGTTTTTT,CASLTTSGGTRNTGELFF